The 24 T cell receptor beta chains reported below all come from one sample, sequenced in a study of blood T cell repertoires in COVID-19. Libraries were prepared by immunoSEQ multiplex PCR; TCRdb keeps only in-frame clonotypes and omits some of them. The data show about 180,000 clones, with approximately 88% seen just once and roughly 3.7% held by the top ten. Sequenced: peripheral blood. Receptors were obtained from a woman aged 25 to 45 with acute or convalescent COVID-19.

This clone has only one observation. The genes are TRBV19 and TRBJ1-2; unclear D gene. The V end lost 1 base, the J end lost 2 bases, and 11 bases lay between the germline ends. Germline CDR1 and CDR2: LNHDA and SQIVND (reference sequence). CDR3 length equals 15 residues. In nucleotides, the CDR3 is TGTGCCAGTAGTATAGCACAGCGGGAGAACTATGGCTACACCTTC. Its translation: CASSIAQRENYGYTF.

The J gene is TRBJ1-1, the V gene TRBV7-8; 7 nucleotides match TRBD1. The CDR3 covers 13 residues. The germline CDR1 and CDR2 sequences are SGHVS and FQNEAQ. The junction had 2 bases not matched to a gene; V was cut back by 7 bases and J by 0 bases. The CDR3 DNA sequence: TGTGCCAGCAAAGGACAGGTGAACACTGAAGCTTTCTTT. Its translation is CASKGQVNTEAFF.

This rearrangement joins TRBV7-9 to TRBJ2-7; D may be TRBD2 (6 bases). V shed 2 bases and J shed 3 bases, with 11 bases lying between them. Germline V gene sequence: CDR1 SEHNR, CDR2 FQNEAQ (reference sequence). The CDR3 has 14 amino acids. The CDR3 sequence: CASSLPRLGYEQYF. In nucleotides, the CDR3 is TGTGCCAGCAGCTTACCCAGACTAGGCTACGAGCAGTACTTC.

This chain connects TRBV19 to TRBJ1-3; D call uncertain. The CDR3 consists of 13 residues. Trimming removed 6 bases at V and 0 bases at J, with 6 bases between. Germline V gives CDR1 LNHDA, CDR2 SQIVND (reference sequence). DNA for the CDR3: TGTGCCAGTAGGTTAAACTCTGGAAACACCATATATTTT. It translates to CASRLNSGNTIYF.

V usage is TRBV10-1 and J usage is TRBJ2-2; 9 bases are shared with TRBD1. V lost 5 bases, J lost 7 bases, and 2 bases stayed unmatched. CDR1 is WNHNN and CDR2 is SYGVQD in the germline V gene (reference sequence). This CDR3 comprises 13 residues. The CDR3 DNA reads TGCGCCAGCAGTCGGACAGGGGACGGGGAGCTGTTTTTT. As protein: CASSRTGDGELFF.

This clone was seen once. This chain uses TRBV5-1 with TRBJ2-7; 7 bases match TRBD2. The CDR3 length is 15 residues. Germline CDR1 and CDR2: SGHRS and YFSETQ. J was trimmed by 4 bases and V by 3 bases; bases with no gene match: 10. Written as DNA, the CDR3 is TGCGCCAGCAGCTCCGGCAGCGGGGCCTTTTACGAGCAGTACTTC. This sequence encodes CASSSGSGAFYEQYF.

The chain uses TRBV5-6 and TRBJ1-6, with 7 positions matching TRBD1. CDR1 is SGHDT, CDR2 YYEEEE, per germline. The CDR3 extends over 14 amino acids. V dropped 6 bases and J dropped 7; count of bases not matched to a gene: 7. The CDR3, as DNA: TGTGCCAGCACCATGGGACAGTTGAATTCACCCCTCCACTTT. Its protein is CASTMGQLNSPLHF.

This rearrangement joins TRBV7-9 to TRBJ2-7; 7 bases are a match to TRBD1. The CDR3 covers 16 residues. V gave up 0 bases and J gave up 4 bases; unmatched junction bases: 9. CDR1 and CDR2 (germline): SEHNR, FQNEAQ (reference sequence). CDR3 sequence (DNA): TGTGCCAGCAGCTTAGCGGGGGACAGTCCCGAATACGAGCAGTACTTC. Amino acid sequence: CASSLAGDSPEYEQYF. The variable domain in full, completed from reference TRBV7-9 and TRBJ2-7, reads DTGVSQNPRHKITKRGQNVTFRCDPISEHNRLYWYRQTLGQGPEFLTYFQNEAQLEKSRLLSDRFSAERPKGSFSTLEIQRTEQGDSAMYLCASSLAGDSPEYEQYFGPGTRLTVT.

This rearrangement joins TRBV10-2 to TRBJ2-1; D is undetermined. This CDR3 is 12 amino acids long. From germline, CDR1 is WSHSY and CDR2 SAAADI. The V end was cut by 4 bases, the J end by 10 bases, with 11 bases between. The CDR3 sequence: CASSVRSLEQFF. The CDR3 nucleotides are TGCGCCAGCAGTGTCCGGTCATTGGAGCAGTTCTTC.

This sequence joins TRBV14 and TRBJ2-7; 8 nucleotides match TRBD1. Per the germline V gene, CDR1 is SGHDN and CDR2 is FVKESK. With 2 bases clipped from V and 3 bases from J, the junction kept 3 bases outside the gene matches. The CDR3 covers 14 residues. CDR3: CASSQQGAFYEQYF. CDR3 DNA sequence: TGTGCCAGCAGCCAACAGGGGGCCTTCTACGAGCAGTACTTC.

The chain joins TRBV27 to TRBJ2-3; 7 nucleotides match TRBD2. J gave up 0 bases and V 0 bases, and 0 bases lay outside the gene matches. In germline, CDR1 is MNHEY, CDR2 SMNVEV (reference sequence). This CDR3 has 15 amino acids. This chain's CDR3 is CASSLSSGSTDTQYF. CDR3 nucleotide sequence: TGTGCCAGCAGTTTATCTAGCGGGAGCACAGATACGCAGTATTTT.

The CDR3 here is CASSQEWASGRTYNEQFF. The CDR3 DNA is TGTGCCAGCAGCCAAGAATGGGCTAGCGGGAGAACCTACAATGAGCAGTTCTTC. The rearrangement uses TRBV14 and TRBJ2-1; 10 positions agree with TRBD2. The V segment lost 0 bases and the J segment 2 bases; nucleotides outside the gene matches: 7. This CDR3 region has 18 residues. CDR1 is SGHDN and CDR2 is FVKESK in the germline V gene.

The J gene is TRBJ1-2, the V gene TRBV12-3 or TRBV12-4; D may be TRBD1 (6 bases). The CDR3 contains 13 residues. V dropped 3 bases and J dropped 4 bases, with 9 bases sitting between them. The CDR3 loop reads CASSFGGPYGYTF. The CDR3 DNA reads as TGTGCCAGCAGTTTCGGGGGGCCCTATGGCTACACCTTC.

The CDR3: CSAPGGNTIYF. The DNA of the CDR3 is TGCAGTGCTCCGGGGGGAAACACCATATATTTT. The chain recombines TRBV20-1 with TRBJ1-3; D is ambiguous. V was trimmed by 5 bases and J by 4 bases, leaving 6 bases between them. The germline V gene has CDR1 DFQATT and CDR2 SNEGSKA (reference sequence). The CDR3 extends over 11 amino acids.

The CDR3 sequence: CASSQDRGRAQHF. CDR3 coding DNA: TGTGCCAGCAGCCAAGATCGGGGTCGGGCCCAGCATTTT. J is TRBJ1-5 and V is TRBV4-2, with no clear D. This CDR3 region has 13 residues. Germline-derived CDR1 and CDR2 are LGHNA and YNFKEQ. V lost 0 bases and J lost 11, with 11 bases in between.

The sample holds one count of this clone. This rearrangement joins TRBV28 to TRBJ1-3, with D hard to call. Looked up from germline, CDR1 is MDHEN and CDR2 is SYDVKM. The length of the CDR3 is 13 residues. Trimming took off 8 bases at V and 0 bases at J, with 8 bases between the two ends. This CDR3 reads CASERSSGNTIYF. CDR3 nucleotides: TGTGCCAGCGAAAGGAGCTCTGGAAACACCATATATTTT.

This clone was picked up one time. The rearrangement uses TRBV29-1 and TRBJ2-3; maybe TRBD2 (6 bases). Germline V gene sequence: CDR1 SQVTM, CDR2 ANQGSEA. The V and J ends lost 7 bases and 9 bases respectively, with 14 bases between them. This CDR3 spans 11 amino acids. As DNA, the CDR3 is TGCAGCGCTACGGAGGGGCAAACGCAGTATTTT. It codes for CSATEGQTQYF.

This clone was seen more than once but under ten times. CDR3: CAGPAGHRYEQYF. CDR3 bases: TGTGCCGGCCCCGCCGGACATCGATACGAGCAGTACTTC. The rearrangement uses TRBV30 and TRBJ2-7, with a tentative D call TRBD1 (5 bases). This CDR3 spans 13 amino acids. V shed 8 bases and J shed 4 bases, with 18 bases lying between them. Germline loops: CDR1 GTSNPN, CDR2 SVGIG (reference sequence).

On this clone itself: One end of the junction fails to match germline, which may point to a read error. The chain uses TRBV5-1 and TRBJ2-5; tentatively, D is TRBD1 (5 bases). The CDR3 extends over 15 amino acids. The germline V gene encodes CDR1 SGHRS and CDR2 YFSETQ. CDR3 sequence reads: CATSRGTGFQETQYF. As DNA, the CDR3 is TGCGCCACCAGCAGAGGTACAGGATTCCAAGAGACCCAGTACTTC.

This chain joins TRBV7-9 and TRBJ2-2; D not certain. The CDR3 runs to 12 residues. The germline CDR1 and CDR2 sequences are SEHNR and FQNEAQ (reference sequence). The germline V and J ends were trimmed by 4 bases and 7 bases, with 7 bases remaining between them. CDR3 residues: CASSSSFGELFF. CDR3 DNA sequence: TGTGCCAGCAGCTCCTCCTTCGGGGAGCTGTTTTTT.

This chain links TRBV6-5 with TRBJ2-5; D is undetermined. V gave up 2 bases and J gave up 5 bases, with 9 bases separating them. CDR3 length: 13 residues. Looked up from germline, CDR1 is MNHEY and CDR2 is SVGAGI. In DNA, the CDR3 is TGTGCCAGCAGTTACGCTAGTGTTGAGACCCAGTACTTC. Translation: CASSYASVETQYF.

J is TRBJ2-5 and V is TRBV6-5; TRBD1 aligns across 8 bases. With 6 bases clipped from V and 0 bases from J, the junction kept 3 bases outside the gene matches. CDR3 length: 14 amino acids. Per the germline V gene, CDR1 is MNHEY and CDR2 is SVGAGI. The CDR3 nucleotides read TGTGCCAGCAGGAGACAGGGGAACCAAGAGACCCAGTACTTC. It is translated as CASRRQGNQETQYF.

V usage is TRBV7-2 and J usage is TRBJ2-3; D remains ambiguous. The CDR3 totals 13 residues. In germline, CDR1 is SGHTA, CDR2 FQGNSA. Between the trimmed V and J ends, which lost 0 bases and 8 bases, there was a span of 9 bases. CDR3 loop: CASSLALGPTQYF. CDR3 nucleotides: TGTGCCAGCAGCTTAGCTCTTGGCCCTACGCAGTATTTT.

This chain connects TRBV18 to TRBJ2-2; perhaps TRBD2 as D (6 bases). Trimming pared 3 bases from V and 2 bases from J, leaving 10 bases between. CDR3 size: 15 residues. Germline-derived CDR1 and CDR2 are KGHSH and LQKENI. The CDR3 here is CASSPAGINTGELFF. The DNA of the CDR3 is TGTGCCAGCTCACCCGCGGGAATCAACACCGGGGAGCTGTTTTTT.